This TCR beta chain was captured in a study of OX40 agonist ivuxolimab in advanced cancers. For context, the study as a whole: Ivuxolimab was a fully human IgG2 agonistic monoclonal antibody targeting the costimulatory receptor OX40 (CD134). Intravenous ivuxolimab was administered to patients every 2 weeks at six dose levels: 0.01, 0.1, 0.3, 1.5, 3 and 10 mg/kg. Among the roughly 52 dose-escalation patients, some 20 had hepatocellular carcinoma, approximately 15 melanoma, 9 renal cell carcinoma and 9 head and neck cancer. The dose-escalation cohort was over 70% male with a mean age of around 64 years, ranging from roughly 20 to 80. Prior anti-PD-1, anti-PD-L1 or anti-CTLA-4 therapy was permitted, and 30% to 50% of dose-escalation patients had received checkpoint inhibitors. Partial responses were achieved by three dose-escalation patients, of whom one had hepatocellular carcinoma and two had cutaneous melanoma. Peripheral TCRbeta sequencing was intended to test whether TCR sequence diversity was altered and clonal T-cell expansion was caused by ivuxolimab. The paper covers the monotherapy dose-escalation part of the phase I ivuxolimab trial, which included N ≈ 50 patients.

To sequence the TCRbeta CDR3 region, genomic DNA was isolated from the sorted cells. TCRbeta CDR3 regions were sequenced using the immunoSEQ Assay. TCRdb holds this immuneACCESS table with in-frame rearrangements only. Some clones are missing; in checked studies, unresolved V genes explain under half, and the rest has no known cause. Counted in this sample were roughly 26,000 clones; around 83% of them appeared once. The top ten clonotypes cover 34% of the sample. Overall results and qualifications from the work: Low levels of normalized T-cell clonal expansion were also seen in some patients who did not respond. After ivuxolimab, CD8+ T cells had more expanded clones than CD4+ T cells on average. Partial responders in the 0.1-3.0 mg/kg groups had among the lowest normalized peripheral clonal expansion, especially among CD8+ T cells. Clonal expansion of both CD4+ and CD8+ blood T cells was observed from baseline to week 6 at doses 0.1 to 3.0 mg/kg. The antigen specificity of the peripheral T cells that underwent clonal expansion was not determined.

Looking up the germline V gene yields CDR1 MNHEY and CDR2 SVGAGI. The CDR3 runs 14 residues from the cysteine to the phenylalanine. The only DNA kept is the CDR3, 42 bases in frame from the first base. Relative to germline, V is 2 bases shorter and J is 0 bases shorter, with 5 bases between their ends. A note on this clone: Its cognate antigen has yet to be identified. Base qualities are missing; no much larger clone stands one base away.

The trial excluded patients who had a history of autoimmune disease or were on systemic immunosuppression. In every dose cohort, peripheral blood was drawn for TCR sequencing at baseline, cycle 4 day 1, and cycle 7 day 1. Samples came from an open-label, multicenter, first-in-human phase I dose-escalation trial of ivuxolimab. Adults with locally advanced or metastatic head and neck squamous cell, hepatocellular, melanoma or renal cell carcinoma were enrolled in the trial. Before TCR sequencing, CD4+ T cells and CD8+ T cells were sorted from peripheral blood as separate populations. The sample was CD4+ or CD8+ T cells sorted from blood, taken in a trial of the OX40 agonist ivuxolimab. The rearranged segments are TRBV6-5 and TRBJ2-1; the D gene cannot be resolved reliably. The source is an adult with an advanced solid tumor such as melanoma, head and neck, liver or kidney cancer. The CDR3 protein: CASSYESSYNEQFF. The DNA is TGTGCCAGCAGTTACGAGAGCTCCTACAATGAGCAGTTCTTC.